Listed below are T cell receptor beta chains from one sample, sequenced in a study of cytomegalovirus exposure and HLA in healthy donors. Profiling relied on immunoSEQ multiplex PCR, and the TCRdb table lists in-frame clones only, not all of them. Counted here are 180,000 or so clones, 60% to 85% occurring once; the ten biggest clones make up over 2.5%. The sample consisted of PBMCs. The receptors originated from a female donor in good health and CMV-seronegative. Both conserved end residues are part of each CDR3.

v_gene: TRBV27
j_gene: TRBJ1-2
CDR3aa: CASSSLWGGTQGGYTF

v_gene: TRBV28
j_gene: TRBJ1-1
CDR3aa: CASSSLGQVTNTEAFF

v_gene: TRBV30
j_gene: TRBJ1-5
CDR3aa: CAWSDGGGNQPQHF

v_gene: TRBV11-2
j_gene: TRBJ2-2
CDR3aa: CASRWTSWSNTGELFF

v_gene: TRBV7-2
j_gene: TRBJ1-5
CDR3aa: CASAPGGASNQPQHF

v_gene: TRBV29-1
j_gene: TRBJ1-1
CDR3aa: CSVRQGTEAFF

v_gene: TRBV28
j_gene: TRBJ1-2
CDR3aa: CASSRPGFYGYTF

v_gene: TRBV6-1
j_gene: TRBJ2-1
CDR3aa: CASSGTGGNNEQFF

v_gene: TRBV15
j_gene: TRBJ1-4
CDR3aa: CATSRGRVESLLWNEKLFF

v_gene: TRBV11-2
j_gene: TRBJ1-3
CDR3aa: CASSLGREAGNTIYF

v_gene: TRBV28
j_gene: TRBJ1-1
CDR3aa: CASSSVQGLNTEAFF

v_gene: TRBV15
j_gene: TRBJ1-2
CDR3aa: CATSRDGRAEGYTF

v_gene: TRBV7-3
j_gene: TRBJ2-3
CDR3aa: CASSPGGGDDTQYF

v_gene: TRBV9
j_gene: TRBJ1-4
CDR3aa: CASSVSGARANEKLFF

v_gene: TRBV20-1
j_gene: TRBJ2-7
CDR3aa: CSARGVYEQYF

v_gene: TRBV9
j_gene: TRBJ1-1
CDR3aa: CASSPDTGFTEAFF

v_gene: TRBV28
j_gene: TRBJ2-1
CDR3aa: CASSLAQGYNEQFF

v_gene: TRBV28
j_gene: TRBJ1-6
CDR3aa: CASSSPGQGASPLHF

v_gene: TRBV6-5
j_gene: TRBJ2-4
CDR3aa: CASSYEQGIGNIQYF

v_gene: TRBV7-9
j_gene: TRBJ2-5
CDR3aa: CASSLGRGRGETQYF

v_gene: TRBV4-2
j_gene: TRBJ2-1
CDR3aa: CASSQDSSGGYNEQFF

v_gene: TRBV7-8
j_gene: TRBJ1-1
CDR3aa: CASREPGLSNTEAFF

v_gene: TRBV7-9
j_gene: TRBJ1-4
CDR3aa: CASSAQGYRSEKLFF

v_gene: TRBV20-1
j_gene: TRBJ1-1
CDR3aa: CSAKDRDEAFF

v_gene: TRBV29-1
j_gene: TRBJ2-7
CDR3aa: CSVAGTGSYEQYF

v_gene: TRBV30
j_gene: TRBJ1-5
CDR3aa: CAWKRPAGGNQPQHF

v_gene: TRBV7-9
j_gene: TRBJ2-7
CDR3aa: CASSQGTSGPYEQYF

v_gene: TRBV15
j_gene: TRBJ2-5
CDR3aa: CATSLAGVLETQYF

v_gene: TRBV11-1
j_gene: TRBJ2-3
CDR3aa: CASSLSAGGLTDTQYF

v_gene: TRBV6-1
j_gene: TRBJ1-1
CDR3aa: CASSWTGNTEAFF

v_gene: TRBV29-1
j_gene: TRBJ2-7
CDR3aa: CSVGFSDRGHEQYF

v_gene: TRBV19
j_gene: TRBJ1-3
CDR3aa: CASMGRFSGNTIYF

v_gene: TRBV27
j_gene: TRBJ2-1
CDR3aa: CASSLAGTGNEQFF

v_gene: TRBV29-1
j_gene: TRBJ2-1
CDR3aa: CSVEDRTSGYNEQFF

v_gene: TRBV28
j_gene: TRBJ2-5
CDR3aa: CASDSGTGNQETQYF

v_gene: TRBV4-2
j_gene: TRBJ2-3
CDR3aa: CASSQGGQGANTDTQYF

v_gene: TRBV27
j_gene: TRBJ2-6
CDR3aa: CASSLSSLAGPSGANVLTF

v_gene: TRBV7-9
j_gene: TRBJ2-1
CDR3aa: CASSPGSRTAYNEQFF

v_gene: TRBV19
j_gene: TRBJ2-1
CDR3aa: CASSIGGGRHEQFF

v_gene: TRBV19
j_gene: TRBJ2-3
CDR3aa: CASSIAAVTDTQYF

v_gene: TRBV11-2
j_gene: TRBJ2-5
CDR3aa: CASSFALADQETQYF

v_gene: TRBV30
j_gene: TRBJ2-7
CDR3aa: CAWSSGSGTSYEQYF